This TCR beta chain derives from a study of tumor-infiltrating T cells and Merkel cell polyomavirus. On the study more broadly: The T cells studied were KLL-specific CD8+ cells against Merkel polyomavirus.

Immunohistochemistry showed robust Merkel cell polyomavirus Large T antigen staining in every patient's tumor. Only in-frame clones appear in the TCRdb table, and some are missing; sequencing was by immunoSEQ multiplex PCR. This table holds 20,000 to 30,000 clones, around 90% found once. The receptor was derived from a man aged 45-60 years with Merkel cell carcinoma. The sample was lymph node tissue.

The CDR3 loop is CASSPGTGNEQYF. DNA for the CDR3: TGTGCCAGCAGTCCCGGGACAGGGAACGAGCAGTACTTC. The chain carries TRBV6-5 and TRBJ2-7; 9 nucleotides match TRBD1. The J segment lost 5 bases and the V segment lost 5 bases, leaving 4 bases of the junction unmatched. CDR1 and CDR2 (germline): MNHEY, SVGAGI. The CDR3 loop spans 13 amino acids.